These 15 T cell receptor beta chains originate from one sample sequenced in a study of cytomegalovirus exposure and HLA in healthy donors. With 60 Vbeta and 13 Jbeta primers, the PCR was carried out. The method was immunoSEQ multiplex PCR; TCRdb's version includes in-frame clones alone and lacks a portion of them. This table has more than 150,000 clones, 82% appearing once. The sample comprised PBMCs. The receptors derive from a middle-aged man in good health and CMV-seronegative.

This clone was recorded only once. V gene TRBV6-5 combines with J gene TRBJ1-1, with D unresolved. The ends were cut back, 6 bases at V and 3 bases at J, with 14 bases in the middle. This CDR3 comprises 14 residues. Germline V gives CDR1 MNHEY, CDR2 SVGAGI. Here the CDR3 DNA reads TGTGCCAGCAGCCTGAGGCGTGGGTACACTGAAGCTTTCTTT. Encoded protein: CASSLRRGYTEAFF.

This chain joins TRBV19 and TRBJ1-2; tentative D call: TRBD1 (5 bases). V lost 3 bases and J 2 bases, leaving 13 bases between the germline ends. CDR1 and CDR2 (germline): LNHDA, SQIVND (reference sequence). The CDR3 runs to 15 residues. CDR3 sequence: CASSIARQFNYGYTF. CDR3 coding DNA: TGTGCCAGTAGTATCGCGCGACAGTTCAACTATGGCTACACCTTC.

V gene TRBV28 combines with J gene TRBJ2-1; 7 nucleotides line up with TRBD1. V shed 7 bases and J 3 bases; nucleotides not matched to a gene: 6. This CDR3 has 14 amino acids. Germline-derived CDR1 and CDR2 are MDHEN and SYDVKM. In nucleotides, the CDR3 is TGTGCCAGCACCTGGACAGGAGACTACAATGAGCAGTTCTTC. Encoded protein: CASTWTGDYNEQFF.

V usage is TRBV7-3 and J usage is TRBJ2-1, with TRBD1 identical over 9 bases. Looked up from germline, CDR1 is SGHTA and CDR2 is FQGTGA. Trimming took 0 bases from V and 14 from J; bases not matched to a gene: 8. This CDR3 spans 14 amino acids. This chain's CDR3 is CASSLTDHRDREFF. The CDR3 DNA is TGTGCCAGCAGCTTAACCGATCACCGGGACAGGGAGTTCTTC.

Worth noting for this clone: Other DNA sequences in the sample encode the same CDR3. The chain uses TRBV28 and TRBJ1-1, with D maybe TRBD1 (6 bases). V dropped 2 bases and J dropped 2 bases, with 15 bases sitting between them. In germline, CDR1 is MDHEN, CDR2 SYDVKM. The CDR3 has 16 residues. CDR3 DNA sequence: TGTGCCAGCAGTTTACCGGGCGGGGGGGCCAACACTGAAGCTTTCTTT. It encodes CASSLPGGGANTEAFF.

This clone was counted a few times. The V and J genes are TRBV27 and TRBJ1-6, with D unclear. V shed 7 bases and J shed 7 bases, with 14 bases lying between them. The CDR3 totals 14 residues. Germline CDR1 and CDR2: MNHEY and SMNVEV (reference sequence). Here the CDR3 DNA reads TGTGCCAGCACCCGTGCCTACCTCAATTCACCCCTCCACTTT. Translating it yields CASTRAYLNSPLHF.

The chain combines TRBV7-9 with TRBJ2-1; D may be TRBD1 (5 bases). With 2 bases removed from V and 9 bases from J, the gap between germline ends came to 20 bases. This CDR3 spans 16 amino acids. From germline, CDR1 is SEHNR and CDR2 FQNEAQ (reference sequence). For the CDR3, the DNA is TGTGCCAGCAGCTTAATGTCCCCCAGGCAGGGCGGTGAGCAGTTCTTC. Protein product: CASSLMSPRQGGEQFF.

The chain uses TRBV4-3 and TRBJ2-2, with D possibly TRBD1 on 5 matching bases. Looked up from germline, CDR1 is LGHNA and CDR2 is YSLEER. The CDR3 sequence is 18 residues long. V dropped 0 bases and J dropped 0 bases, with 14 bases sitting between them. CDR3 in amino acids: CASSQEIRRASNTGELFF. In DNA, the CDR3 is TGCGCCAGCAGCCAAGAAATCCGCAGGGCATCGAACACCGGGGAGCTGTTTTTT.

This rearrangement joins TRBV4-3 to TRBJ2-5; tentative D call: TRBD2 (5 bases). The CDR3 has 15 residues. V was cut by 3 bases and J by 4 bases, with 15 bases left in between. Germline V gene sequence: CDR1 LGHNA, CDR2 YSLEER. CDR3 sequence: CASSHWGRTGETQYF. CDR3 DNA: TGCGCCAGCAGCCACTGGGGAAGGACTGGAGAGACCCAGTACTTC.

The rearrangement joins TRBV9 to TRBJ2-6; possibly TRBD1 for D (5 bases). V shed 0 bases and J shed 4 bases, with 8 bases lying between them. Germline V gene lookup returns CDR1 SGDLS and CDR2 YYNGEE. The CDR3 has 15 amino acids. In DNA, the CDR3 is TGTGCCAGCAGCGTAGAGGGGTCCGGGGCCAACGTCCTGACTTTC. The encoded protein is CASSVEGSGANVLTF.

This chain connects TRBV19 to TRBJ1-1; 10 nucleotides agree with TRBD1. CDR3 length equals 12 residues. Germline V gives CDR1 LNHDA, CDR2 SQIVND (reference sequence). The V segment lost 8 bases and the J segment 5 bases; nucleotides outside the gene matches: 2. The CDR3 here is CASSDRGTEAFF. The CDR3 region has the DNA TGTGCCAGTTCGGACAGGGGGACTGAAGCTTTCTTT.

CDR3 region: CASRRLTGPEAFF. The CDR3 coding sequence is TGTGCCAGCAGACGGCTGACAGGACCTGAAGCTTTCTTT. V and J are TRBV28 and TRBJ1-1; possible D gene TRBD1, 6 bases. CDR3 length: 13 amino acids. The V end lost 6 bases, the J end lost 6 bases, and 14 bases lay between the germline ends. Germline values: CDR1 MDHEN, CDR2 SYDVKM.

This chain joins TRBV14 and TRBJ2-1; the match to TRBD2 covers 9 bases. The CDR3 extends over 15 amino acids. Unmatched junction bases numbered 7, after V lost 6 bases and J lost 4 bases. Germline V lookup: CDR1 SGHDN, CDR2 FVKESK. For the CDR3, the DNA is TGTGCCAGCAGTTTAAGCGGGGGGCTTTACAATGAGCAGTTCTTC. This encodes CASSLSGGLYNEQFF.

The rearrangement links TRBV19 to TRBJ1-5, with D unclear. This CDR3 contains 15 residues. Trimming cost V 5 bases and J 3 bases, with 14 bases left between them. In germline, CDR1 is LNHDA, CDR2 SQIVND (reference sequence). CDR3 nucleotides: TGTGCCAGTAGTGACCATGGGCAGGTCAATCAGCCCCAGCATTTT. As protein: CASSDHGQVNQPQHF. The full variable domain, with the rest looked up from reference TRBV19 and TRBJ1-5, is DGGITQSPKYLFRKEGQNVTLSCEQNLNHDAMYWYRQDPGQGLRLIYYSQIVNDFQKGDIAEGYSVSREKKESFPLTVTSAQKNPTAFYLCASSDHGQVNQPQHFGDGTRLSIL.

The chain carries TRBV7-9 and TRBJ2-7; TRBD1 agrees at 9 bases. Germline V lookup: CDR1 SEHNR, CDR2 FQNEAQ (reference sequence). The trim removed 4 bases at V and 2 bases at J, leaving 18 bases unmatched. The CDR3 loop spans 19 amino acids. The CDR3 region has the DNA TGTGCCAGCAGCTATTATTCCTTTGTTACCCGGGACAGGGCCTACGAGCAGTACTTC. Translated: CASSYYSFVTRDRAYEQYF.